Each of the 5 T cell receptor beta chains below was sequenced from the same sample in a study of blood T cell repertoires in COVID-19. Assay: immunoSEQ multiplex PCR; the TCRdb copy retains only in-frame clones and omits some. The repertoire includes some 170,000 clones, approximately 88% of them detected once, and around 7% sits in the top ten. The sequenced sample consisted of peripheral blood. The source is a woman aged 35 to 49 with COVID-19, enrolled during active disease.

The V gene is TRBV19, the J gene TRBJ1-1; D possibly corresponds to TRBD1 (5 bases). The CDR3 length is 14 residues. Germline loops: CDR1 LNHDA, CDR2 SQIVND (reference sequence). V was shortened by 4 bases and J by 3 bases, with 12 bases between the two germline ends. CDR3 DNA: TGTGCCAGTAGTAACACGGGGGGGGACACTGAAGCTTTCTTT. Translated, it gives CASSNTGGDTEAFF.

The chain joins TRBV7-3 to TRBJ2-1, with a tentative D call TRBD1 (6 bases). Trimming stripped 1 base from V and 8 bases from J, with 15 bases between. The CDR3 consists of 15 residues. The germline V gene has CDR1 SGHTA and CDR2 FQGTGA. The CDR3 protein is CASSLIGPQGDEQFF. The CDR3 nucleotides read TGTGCCAGCAGCTTAATTGGCCCACAGGGCGATGAGCAGTTCTTC.

The chain employs TRBV27 and TRBJ2-5; 9 bases align to TRBD2. V was pared by 3 bases and J by 7 bases, with 12 bases of the junction left unmatched. Germline lookup yields CDR1 MNHEY and CDR2 SMNVEV (reference sequence). The CDR3 has 16 amino acids. The CDR3 DNA reads TGTGCCAGCAGTTTTAGCGGGGGACTCAAGAGTGGGACCCAGTACTTC. Residues: CASSFSGGLKSGTQYF.

Comment on this clone: Its ends do not fully match the called genes, so a read error is possible. This chain connects TRBV5-6 to TRBJ1-2; D possibly corresponds to TRBD1 (6 bases). CDR3 length equals 13 residues. Germline V gene lookup returns CDR1 SGHDT and CDR2 YYEEEE. The CDR3 is CASSLPDSPAAYF. CDR3 coding DNA: TGTGCCAGCAGCTTGCCGGACAGCCCGGCGGCGTACTTC.

V is TRBV28 and J is TRBJ1-5; 9 nucleotides line up with TRBD1. CDR3 length: 16 amino acids. After removal of 5 bases from V and 4 bases from J, the junction contained 9 bases not matched to a gene. From germline, CDR1 is MDHEN and CDR2 SYDVKM. In nucleotides, the CDR3 is TGTGCCAGCAGTGATAGGGGACAGGGACGTAATCAGCCCCAGCATTTT. The encoded protein is CASSDRGQGRNQPQHF.